This T cell receptor beta chain was recorded in a study of CD8 T cells in ankylosing spondylitis (dated by TCRdb to about 2017). About the investigation overall: The study set out to find disease-linked TCR variants by profiling T cell receptor beta repertoires in ankylosing spondylitis patients and healthy donors. The full study cohort comprised approximately 23 ankylosing spondylitis patients and 85 to 120 healthy donors. Peripheral blood was sampled, and synovial fluid was also collected from ankylosing spondylitis patients. Study-wide conclusions, independent of this receptor: Blood from ankylosing spondylitis patients appeared to be characterized by a TCR beta motif composed of eight or nine highly homologous amino acid variants. The disease-linked clones were reported to be significantly enriched in matched synovial fluid samples from ankylosing spondylitis patients. Some TCR beta motif variants had previously been reported in synovial fluid and blood of reactive arthritis patients, which suggested common disease-initiation mechanisms. A CD8+ phenotype was shown by the disease-linked clones, which were found at relatively low frequencies in peripheral blood.

The run used an Illumina HiSeq 2500. Quantitative 5'-RACE with molecular barcodes was the method used to prepare the TCR beta libraries. As for the original processing: A new computational method based on a probabilistic model of VDJ rearrangement was used to identify disease-linked TCR variants. TCRdb trimmed public reads at Q25 via fastp, called clones via MiXCR and kept in-frame beta chains. Rows are combined by CDR3 protein, so each entry shows the most common genes and DNA. TCRdb's processing, not the study's, gives the V and J calls here. Recorded for this sample are approximately 110,000 distinct CDR3 sequences; 24% of them occurred a single time. The top ten clones comprise about 12% of the sample. For each ankylosing spondylitis patient, the synovial fluid sample was matched to a blood sample from that same patient. A word on this clonotype: It has no known antigen specificity. Per-base quality was not reported, and no clone a single base away is much larger than it.

At the junction V is shortened by 3 bases and J by 2 bases; bases outside the gene matches: 6. Measured from the cysteine to the phenylalanine, the CDR3 is 16 residues long. Only the CDR3 DNA stays, 48 bases, in frame from base 1. The germline V gene supplies CDR1 SGHRS and CDR2 YFSETQ. The specimen sequenced was synovial fluid, either unsorted or a sorted T cell fraction (not recorded which). The sequence came from a male donor with ankylosing spondylitis. The chain joins TRBV5-1 to TRBJ2-5, and 11 bases in between align with TRBD2. The DNA is TGCGCCAGCAGCTGGGGACTAGCGGAGGGGCAAGAGACCCAGTACTTC. The resulting protein is CASSWGLAEGQETQYF.